This T cell receptor beta chain was sequenced for a study of CD8 T cells in Susac syndrome. On this clonotype: Its antigen is undetermined. The junction does not match germline at one end; this may be a read error.

TCR beta sequencing covered blood CD8+ and CD4+ T cells. The study, taken as a whole, reports: In its TCR sequencing and HLA analysis, the study acknowledged that the number of individuals was relatively small.

Random hexamers were used to reverse transcribe roughly 0.5 to 1 ug of RNA. Amplification of TCR beta CDR3 used immunoSEQ multiplex PCR across 54 Vbeta and 13 Jbeta. TCRdb recomputed calls from the immunoSEQ multiplex PCR reads with MiXCR, one row per CDR3 protein. The sample has 300,000 or so distinct CDR3 sequences, just over 90% seen once; the top ten hold roughly 0.07%. CDR1 MNHEY and CDR2 SVGAGI come from the germline V gene. The CDR3 runs 10 residues. The material sequenced was CD4+ T cells from PBMCs. This TCR was recovered from a human donor with multiple sclerosis. The chain uses TRBV6-5 and TRBJ1-2, with D maybe TRBD1 (5 bases). The CDR3 DNA is TGTGCCGGCCGCCGGGACGTATGGTACTTC. Translation gives CAGRRDVWYF.